Listed below are T cell receptor beta chains from one sample, sequenced in a study of T cell repertoires in aging, cancer and after chemotherapy. Using its own MiXCR run on the multiplex PCR reads, TCRdb lists one record per CDR3 protein. The sample yields about 3,000 distinct CDR3 sequences, roughly 46% seen once. The sample taken for sequencing was blood. These receptors all come from a human donor with a solid tumor. Each CDR3 is given with its conserved first and last residue. A D gene is named only where the DNA matches it firmly. Clone size is not always given. Where it is, it says once, few, many or a class for expanded clones.

CDR3 protein: CAWSYTGQPLHF; CDR3 DNA: TGTGCCTGGAGTTATACAGGGCAACCCCTCCACTTT; D gene: .; V gene: TRBV30; clone size: .; J gene: TRBJ1-6; CDR3 length: 12
CDR3 protein: CAWSGQPNQPQHF; CDR3 DNA: TGTGCCTGGAGTGGACAACCTAATCAGCCCCAGCATTTT; D gene: .; V gene: TRBV30; clone size: .; J gene: TRBJ1-5; CDR3 length: 13
CDR3 protein: CSVLTDTQYF; CDR3 DNA: TGCAGCGTCTTGACAGATACGCAGTATTTT; D gene: .; V gene: TRBV29-1; clone size: few; J gene: TRBJ2-3; CDR3 length: 10
CDR3 protein: CASSYRGGSPLHF; CDR3 DNA: TGTGCCAGCAGTTACAGGGGTGGTTCACCCCTCCACTTT; D gene: .; V gene: TRBV6-5; clone size: few; J gene: TRBJ1-6; CDR3 length: 13
CDR3 protein: CASSSSKGHYTQYF; CDR3 DNA: TGTGCCAGCAGTTCATCCAAGGGGCACTATACGCAGTATTTT; D gene: .; V gene: TRBV27; clone size: .; J gene: TRBJ2-3; CDR3 length: 14
CDR3 protein: CASSYGQGFYEQYF; CDR3 DNA: TGTGCCAGCAGTTACGGACAGGGATTCTACGAGCAGTACTTC; D gene: TRBD1; V gene: TRBV6-5; clone size: large; J gene: TRBJ2-7; CDR3 length: 14
CDR3 protein: CASSPGGRALDTIYF; CDR3 DNA: TGCGCCAGCAGCCCAGGGGGGAGAGCCTTGGACACCATATATTTT; D gene: TRBD1; V gene: TRBV4-3; clone size: few; J gene: TRBJ1-3; CDR3 length: 15
CDR3 protein: CSAKGGKSSYNEQFF; CDR3 DNA: TGCAGTGCTAAGGGTGGGAAGAGCTCCTACAATGAGCAGTTCTTC; D gene: .; V gene: TRBV20-1; clone size: few; J gene: TRBJ2-1; CDR3 length: 15
CDR3 protein: CASSLDRQVVPQVNF; CDR3 DNA: TGTGCCAGCAGCTTAGACCGACAGGTCGTCCCCCAGGTCAACTTC; D gene: .; V gene: TRBV7-2; clone size: .; J gene: TRBJ1-2; CDR3 length: 15
CDR3 protein: CASSLDPSGGLLWEQFF; CDR3 DNA: TGTGCCAGCAGCTTAGATCCCAGCGGGGGGCTTTTATGGGAGCAGTTCTTC; D gene: TRBD2; V gene: TRBV11-1; clone size: .; J gene: TRBJ2-1; CDR3 length: 17
CDR3 protein: CASSGLNQPQHF; CDR3 DNA: TGTGCCAGCAGCGGACTTAATCAGCCCCAGCATTTT; D gene: .; V gene: TRBV6-5; clone size: .; J gene: TRBJ1-5; CDR3 length: 12
CDR3 protein: CASSLRGRGSPLHF; CDR3 DNA: TGTGCCAGCAGCTTGCGAGGGAGGGGTTCACCCCTCCACTTT; D gene: .; V gene: TRBV5-6; clone size: .; J gene: TRBJ1-6; CDR3 length: 14
CDR3 protein: CASSSDQGQPQHF; CDR3 DNA: TGTGCCAGCAGCTCGGACCAGGGTCAGCCCCAGCATTTT; D gene: .; V gene: TRBV7-6; clone size: .; J gene: TRBJ1-5; CDR3 length: 13
CDR3 protein: CATKEVNSGNTIYF; CDR3 DNA: TGTGCCACCAAGGAGGTAAACTCTGGAAACACCATATATTTT; D gene: .; V gene: TRBV6-1; clone size: .; J gene: TRBJ1-3; CDR3 length: 14
CDR3 protein: CSARREEHYEQYF; CDR3 DNA: TGCAGTGCTAGAAGGGAGGAGCACTACGAGCAGTACTTC; D gene: .; V gene: TRBV20-1; clone size: .; J gene: TRBJ2-7; CDR3 length: 13
CDR3 protein: CASRRVAGVHEQFF; CDR3 DNA: TGTGCCAGCAGAAGGGTAGCGGGAGTCCATGAGCAGTTCTTC; D gene: TRBD2; V gene: TRBV6-6; clone size: .; J gene: TRBJ2-1; CDR3 length: 14
CDR3 protein: CSAPYSRDTGELFF; CDR3 DNA: TGCAGTGCCCCCTACAGCCGGGACACCGGGGAGCTGTTTTTT; D gene: .; V gene: TRBV20-1; clone size: once; J gene: TRBJ2-2; CDR3 length: 14
CDR3 protein: CASRETRAASGGYTF; CDR3 DNA: TGTGCCAGCAGGGAGACCAGGGCCGCCTCGGGAGGCTACACCTTC; D gene: .; V gene: TRBV6-1; clone size: few; J gene: TRBJ1-2; CDR3 length: 15
CDR3 protein: CSAQTPGWNTEAFF; CDR3 DNA: TGCAGTGCCCAAACCCCAGGCTGGAACACTGAAGCTTTCTTT; D gene: .; V gene: TRBV20-1; clone size: .; J gene: TRBJ1-1; CDR3 length: 14
CDR3 protein: CAGWEGHEQYF; CDR3 DNA: TGTGCCGGGTGGGAGGGACACGAGCAGTACTTC; D gene: TRBD2; V gene: TRBV30; clone size: .; J gene: TRBJ2-7; CDR3 length: 11
CDR3 protein: CASSFGMFDGYTF; CDR3 DNA: TGTGCCAGCAGTTTTGGTATGTTTGATGGCTACACCTTC; D gene: .; V gene: TRBV12-3/TRBV12-4; clone size: .; J gene: TRBJ1-2; CDR3 length: 13
CDR3 protein: CASSFGVSTDTQYF; CDR3 DNA: TGTGCCAGCAGTTTCGGGGTGAGCACAGATACGCAGTATTTT; D gene: .; V gene: TRBV12-3/TRBV12-4; clone size: few; J gene: TRBJ2-3; CDR3 length: 14
CDR3 protein: CASGAGTGANVLTF; CDR3 DNA: TGTGCCAGCGGGGCAGGGACTGGGGCCAACGTCCTGACTTTC; D gene: .; V gene: TRBV6-1; clone size: .; J gene: TRBJ2-6; CDR3 length: 14
CDR3 protein: CASSQGLTNYGYTF; CDR3 DNA: TGTGCCAGTTCACAGGGACTTACTAACTATGGCTACACCTTC; D gene: .; V gene: TRBV19; clone size: few; J gene: TRBJ1-2; CDR3 length: 14
CDR3 protein: CASSPHRGEKLFF; CDR3 DNA: TGTGCCAGTAGTCCCCACAGGGGTGAAAAACTGTTTTTT; D gene: TRBD1; V gene: TRBV19; clone size: few; J gene: TRBJ1-4; CDR3 length: 13
CDR3 protein: CAWKPPGSSSYEQYF; CDR3 DNA: TGTGCCTGGAAGCCGCCAGGCTCCAGCTCCTACGAGCAGTACTTC; D gene: .; V gene: TRBV30; clone size: .; J gene: TRBJ2-7; CDR3 length: 15
CDR3 protein: CASSLGTGIHEQYF; CDR3 DNA: TGTGCCAGCAGCTTAGGGACAGGGATTCACGAGCAGTACTTC; D gene: TRBD1; V gene: TRBV7-9; clone size: few; J gene: TRBJ2-7; CDR3 length: 14
CDR3 protein: CASSMMLAGVETQYF; CDR3 DNA: TGTGCCAGTAGTATGATGCTAGCGGGAGTGGAGACCCAGTACTTC; D gene: TRBD2; V gene: TRBV19; clone size: .; J gene: TRBJ2-5; CDR3 length: 15
CDR3 protein: CATNWTSGRLSYEQYF; CDR3 DNA: TGTGCCACCAATTGGACTAGCGGGAGGCTCTCCTACGAGCAGTACTTC; D gene: TRBD2; V gene: TRBV24-1; clone size: few; J gene: TRBJ2-7; CDR3 length: 16
CDR3 protein: CASSWDLNTDTQYF; CDR3 DNA: TGTGCCAGCAGCTGGGACTTAAACACAGATACGCAGTATTTT; D gene: .; V gene: TRBV7-3; clone size: few; J gene: TRBJ2-3; CDR3 length: 14
CDR3 protein: CASSLTDNLRYEQYF; CDR3 DNA: TGTGCCAGCAGCTTAACAGACAATTTACGCTACGAGCAGTACTTC; D gene: .; V gene: TRBV5-6; clone size: .; J gene: TRBJ2-7; CDR3 length: 15
CDR3 protein: CASSYRSRASGNTIYF; CDR3 DNA: TGTGCCAGCAGTTACCGTTCCCGGGCCTCTGGAAACACCATATATTTT; D gene: .; V gene: TRBV6-5; clone size: few; J gene: TRBJ1-3; CDR3 length: 16
CDR3 protein: CSAPSGSVNEQFF; CDR3 DNA: TGCAGTGCTCCTAGCGGGAGTGTCAATGAGCAGTTCTTC; D gene: TRBD2; V gene: TRBV20-1; clone size: large; J gene: TRBJ2-1; CDR3 length: 13